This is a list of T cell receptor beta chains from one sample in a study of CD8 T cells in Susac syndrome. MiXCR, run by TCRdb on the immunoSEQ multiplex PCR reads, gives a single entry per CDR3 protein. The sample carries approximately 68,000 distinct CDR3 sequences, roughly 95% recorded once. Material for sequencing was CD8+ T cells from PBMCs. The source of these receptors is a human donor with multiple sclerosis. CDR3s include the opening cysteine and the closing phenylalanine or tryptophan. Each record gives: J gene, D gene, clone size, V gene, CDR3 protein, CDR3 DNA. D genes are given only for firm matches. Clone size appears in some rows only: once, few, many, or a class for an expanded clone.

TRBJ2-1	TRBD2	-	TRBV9	CASSVNLAGSYNEQFF	TGTGCCAGCAGCGTAAACCTAGCGGGGTCCTACAATGAGCAGTTCTTC
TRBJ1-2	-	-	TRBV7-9	CASSLVTLRNYGYTF	TGTGCCAGCAGCTTAGTGACTCTTCGGAACTATGGCTACACCTTC
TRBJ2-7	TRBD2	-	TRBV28	CASSPGGVGEQYF	TGTGCCAGCAGCCCCGGGGGGGTCGGTGAGCAGTACTTC
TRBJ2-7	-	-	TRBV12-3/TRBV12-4	CASSLWVYEQYF	TGTGCCAGCAGTTTATGGGTGTACGAGCAGTACTTC
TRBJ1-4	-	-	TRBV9	CASSGQAPNEKLFF	TGTGCCAGCAGCGGACAGGCGCCTAATGAAAAACTGTTTTTT
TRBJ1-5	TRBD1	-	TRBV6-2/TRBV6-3	CASSSGTGIQPQHF	TGTGCCAGCAGTTCGGGGACAGGGATTCAGCCCCAGCATTTT
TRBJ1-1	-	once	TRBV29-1	CSGVQGSPEAFF	TGCAGCGGCGTACAGGGAAGCCCTGAAGCTTTCTTT
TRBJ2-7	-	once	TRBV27	CASSLQGASSYEQYF	TGTGCCAGCAGTTTGCAGGGAGCTAGCTCCTACGAGCAGTACTTC
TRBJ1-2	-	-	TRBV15	CATSRVRGNYGYTF	TGTGCCACCAGCAGAGTACGGGGAAACTATGGCTACACCTTC
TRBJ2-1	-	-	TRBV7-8	CASSLTGANEQFF	TGTGCCAGCAGCTTAACGGGAGCAAATGAGCAGTTCTTC
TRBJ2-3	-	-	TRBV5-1	CASSFYRETDTQYF	TGCGCCAGCAGCTTCTACCGGGAGACAGATACGCAGTATTTT
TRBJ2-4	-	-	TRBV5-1	CASSLSRAGLAKNIQYF	TGCGCCAGCAGCTTGAGTCGGGCAGGACTAGCCAAAAACATTCAGTACTTC
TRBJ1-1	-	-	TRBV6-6	CASSYSPLGGLEAFF	TGTGCCAGCAGTTACTCCCCGTTGGGGGGTCTAGAAGCTTTCTTT
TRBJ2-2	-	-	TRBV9	CASSSLGRGGNTGELFF	TGTGCCAGCAGTTCTCTCGGCCGGGGTGGGAACACCGGGGAGCTGTTTTTT
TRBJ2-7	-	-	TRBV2	CASSPGLGHEQYF	TGTGCCAGCAGTCCTGGGTTGGGTCACGAGCAGTACTTC
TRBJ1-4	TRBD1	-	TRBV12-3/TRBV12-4	CASRIRDRGRRREKLFF	TGTGCCAGCAGGATCCGGGACAGGGGGCGTCGGAGGGAAAAACTGTTTTTT
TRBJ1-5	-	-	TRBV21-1	CASHRQGNQPQHF	TGTGCCAGCCATCGACAGGGCAATCAGCCCCAGCATTTT
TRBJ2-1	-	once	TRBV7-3	CASSLRGSQFSYNEQFF	TGTGCCAGCAGCTTAAGGGGCAGCCAGTTCTCCTACAATGAGCAGTTCTTC
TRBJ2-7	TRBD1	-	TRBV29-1	CSVEIWTGPKDEQYF	TGCAGCGTTGAAATCTGGACAGGACCCAAAGACGAGCAGTACTTC
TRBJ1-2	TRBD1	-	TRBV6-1	CASSDRGLNYGYTF	TGTGCCAGCAGCGACAGGGGGCTAAACTATGGCTACACCTTC
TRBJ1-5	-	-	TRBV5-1	CASRLDSNQPQHF	TGCGCCAGCAGACTCGATAGCAATCAGCCCCAGCATTTT
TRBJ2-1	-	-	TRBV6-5	CATLRRYNEQFF	TGTGCCACCCTACGCCGGTACAATGAGCAGTTCTTC
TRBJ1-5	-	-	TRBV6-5	CASSYSVDQPQHF	TGTGCCAGCAGTTACTCGGTGGATCAGCCCCAGCATTTT
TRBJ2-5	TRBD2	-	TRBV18	CASSPGTSGRASETQYF	TGTGCCAGCTCACCCGGGACTAGCGGGAGGGCTTCGGAGACCCAGTACTTC
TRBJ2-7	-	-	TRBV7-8	CASSLRLRYEQYF	TGTGCCAGCAGCTTAAGGCTTAGGTACGAGCAGTACTTC
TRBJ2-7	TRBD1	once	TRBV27	CASRGQGASYEQYF	TGTGCCAGCAGGGGACAGGGGGCCTCCTACGAGCAGTACTTC
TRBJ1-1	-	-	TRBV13	CASSLSLGVSEAEAFF	TGTGCCAGCAGCTTAAGCCTGGGGGTGAGTGAGGCGGAAGCTTTCTTT
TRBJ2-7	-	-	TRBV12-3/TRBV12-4	CASSLTDSFYEQYF	TGTGCCAGCAGTCTAACCGACAGTTTCTACGAGCAGTACTTC
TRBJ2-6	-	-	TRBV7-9	CASSYSGDSGANVLTF	TGTGCCAGCAGCTATAGTGGGGATTCTGGGGCCAACGTCCTGACTTTC
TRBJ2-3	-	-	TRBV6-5	CASSFVRGPWADTQYF	TGTGCCAGCAGTTTTGTGCGGGGTCCATGGGCAGATACGCAGTATTTT
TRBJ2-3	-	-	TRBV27	CASSPPRVTDTQYF	TGTGCCAGCAGTCCCCCCAGGGTTACCGATACGCAGTATTTT
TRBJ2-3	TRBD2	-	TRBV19	CASSISGGVALDTQYF	TGTGCCAGTAGTATAAGCGGGGGGGTTGCACTAGATACGCAGTATTTT
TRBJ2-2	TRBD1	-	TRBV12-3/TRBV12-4	CASIGTANTGELFF	TGTGCCAGCATCGGGACAGCGAACACCGGGGAGCTGTTTTTT
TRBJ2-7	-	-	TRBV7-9	CASSLSSYEQYF	TGTGCCAGCAGCCTGTCCTCCTACGAGCAGTACTTC
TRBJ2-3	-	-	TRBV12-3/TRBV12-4	CASTPDSERNTQYF	TGTGCCAGCACTCCGGACTCCGAACGAAATACGCAGTATTTT
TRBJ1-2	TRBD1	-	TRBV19	CASSITQGVNYGYTF	TGTGCCAGTAGTATAACCCAGGGGGTTAACTATGGCTACACCTTC
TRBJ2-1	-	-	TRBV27	CASSLAGTAGQFF	TGTGCCAGCAGTTTAGCTGGGACCGCTGGGCAGTTCTTC
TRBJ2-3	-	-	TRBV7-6	CASSFIGPTDTQYF	TGTGCCAGCAGCTTTATCGGACCTACAGATACGCAGTATTTT
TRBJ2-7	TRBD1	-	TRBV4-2	CASRPTGGAWEQYF	TGTGCCAGTAGACCGACAGGGGGCGCGTGGGAGCAGTACTTC
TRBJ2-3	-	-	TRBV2	CASRPQGRGTDTQYF	TGTGCCAGCAGACCTCAGGGCAGGGGCACAGATACGCAGTATTTT
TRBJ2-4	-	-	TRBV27	CASSPGRTKNIQYF	TGTGCCAGCAGCCCGGGACGGACCAAAAACATTCAGTACTTC
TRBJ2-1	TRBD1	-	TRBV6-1	CASTPTDRVREKGNEQFF	TGTGCCAGCACCCCAACGGACAGGGTTCGGGAGAAGGGGAATGAGCAGTTCTTC
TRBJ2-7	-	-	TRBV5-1	CASSFGFGGGLFDEQYF	TGCGCCAGCAGCTTCGGTTTTGGCGGTGGGTTATTCGACGAGCAGTACTTC
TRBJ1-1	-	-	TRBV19	CASRRREANTEAFF	TGTGCCAGTAGGAGGAGGGAGGCGAACACTGAAGCTTTCTTT
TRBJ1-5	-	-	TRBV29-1	CSVASNQPQHF	TGCAGCGTTGCGAGCAATCAGCCCCAGCATTTT
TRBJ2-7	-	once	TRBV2	CASNPLGSPFYEQYF	TGTGCCAGCAACCCTTTGGGCAGTCCGTTCTACGAGCAGTACTTC
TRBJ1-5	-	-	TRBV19	CASSTGPYQPQHF	TGTGCCAGTAGTACCGGGCCGTATCAGCCCCAGCATTTT
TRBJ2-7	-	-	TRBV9	CASSVEQTLSYEQYF	TGTGCCAGCAGCGTAGAACAGACGCTTTCCTACGAGCAGTACTTC
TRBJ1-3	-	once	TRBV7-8	CASSSSSGNTIYF	TGTGCCAGCAGCTCCTCCTCTGGAAACACCATATATTTT
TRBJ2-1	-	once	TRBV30	CASPLQGVGNEQFF	TGTGCCTCTCCTTTACAGGGAGTGGGTAATGAGCAGTTCTTC
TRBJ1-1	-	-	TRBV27	CASSLERPLNTEAFF	TGTGCCAGCAGTTTAGAGAGGCCTTTGAACACTGAAGCTTTCTTT
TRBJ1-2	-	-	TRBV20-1	CSAKDGYGYTF	TGCAGTGCTAAGGACGGCTATGGCTACACCTTC
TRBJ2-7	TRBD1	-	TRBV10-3	CAIREDRDDYEQYF	TGTGCCATCAGAGAAGACAGGGACGACTACGAGCAGTACTTC
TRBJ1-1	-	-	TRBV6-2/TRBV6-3	CASSYGVTEAFF	TGTGCCAGCAGTTACGGAGTGACTGAAGCTTTCTTT
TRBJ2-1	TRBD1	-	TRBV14	CASSRGTGVPYNEQFF	TGTGCCAGCAGCCGAGGGACAGGAGTCCCATACAATGAGCAGTTCTTC
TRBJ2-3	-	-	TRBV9	CASNDPIGGGTQPDTQYF	TGTGCCAGCAACGACCCAATCGGAGGGGGTACCCAACCAGATACGCAGTATTTT
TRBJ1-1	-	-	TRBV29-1	CSVEAGVGYTEAFF	TGCAGCGTTGAAGCAGGCGTTGGGTACACTGAAGCTTTCTTT
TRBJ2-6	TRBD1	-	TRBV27	CASSQTGAVLTF	TGTGCCAGCAGTCAGACAGGGGCGGTCCTGACTTTC
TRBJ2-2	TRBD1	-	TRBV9	CASSGQGAGTGELFF	TGTGCCAGCAGCGGACAGGGGGCCGGAACCGGGGAGCTGTTTTTT